This T cell receptor beta chain was captured in a study of blood T cell repertoires in COVID-19. Turning to the study itself: Samples came from the United States, Italy and Spain, spanning acute and convalescent COVID-19. T cells, B-cell-depleted T cells, or PBMCs supplied cDNA or gDNA.

As handled by the study authors: Nucleated cell counts were estimated from reference gene primer amplification. Sequencing used immunoSEQ multiplex PCR; TCRdb keeps in-frame clones, though not all of them. D and trimming come from the DNA, and the V and J calls and clone size come from that table. The table records some 260,000 clones, 70% to 85% of them present only once. This CDR3 is built from 17 residues. Germline V gene lookup returns CDR1 MDHEN and CDR2 SYDVKM. The V gene end was trimmed by 2 bases and the J gene end by 6 bases; junction bases not matched to a gene: 9. The sample comprised peripheral blood. The rearrangement uses TRBV28 and TRBJ1-5; the match to TRBD1 covers 11 bases. This sequence originates from a man older than 75 with acute or convalescent COVID-19. This chain's CDR3 is CASSLPWDRGSTQPQHF. CDR3 coding DNA: TGTGCCAGCAGTTTACCCTGGGACAGGGGGTCCACTCAGCCCCAGCATTTT.